These 29 T cell receptor beta chains share one sample of origin, sequenced in a study of Graves' ophthalmopathy and Graves' hyperthyroidism. Amplified TCR beta CDR3 regions were obtained using RNA transcripts as template. First-round RT-PCR with HTBI primers preceded a second-round multiplex PCR. TCRdb re-called the multiplex PCR reads through MiXCR, storing one row per CDR3 protein. The table records 200,000 to 250,000 distinct CDR3 sequences, roughly 50% of them present only once. Source material: peripheral blood. The receptors shown here come from an adult man with Graves' ophthalmopathy.

This clonotype was seen only a few times. The rearrangement joins TRBV7-2 to TRBJ1-1; D is undetermined. Between the trimmed V and J ends, which lost 0 bases and 0 bases, there was a span of 5 bases. From germline, CDR1 is SGHTA and CDR2 FQGNSA. The CDR3 is made up of 14 amino acids. The CDR3 is CASSLAWVNTEAFF. For the CDR3, the DNA is TGTGCCAGCAGCTTAGCATGGGTGAACACTGAAGCTTTCTTT.

This clonotype has more than one count but fewer than ten. CDR3 DNA: TGTGCCAGCAGGCCTCGGGGCGTGAACACCGGGGAGCTGTTTTTT. Its translation: CASRPRGVNTGELFF. The J gene is TRBJ2-2, the V gene TRBV14, with D perhaps TRBD1 or TRBD2 (5 bases each). Trimming stripped 6 bases from V and 1 base from J, with 12 bases between. CDR3 length equals 15 residues. Germline CDR1 reads SGHDN; CDR2 reads FVKESK.

The chain has TRBV19 and TRBJ2-2, with 7 positions matching TRBD1. The CDR3 extends over 14 amino acids. From germline, CDR1 is LNHDA and CDR2 SQIVND (reference sequence). Trimming at V came to 6 bases and at J to 3 bases, leaving 4 bases not matched to a gene. CDR3 DNA sequence: TGTGCCAGTAGACAGGGGTCCTACACCGGGGAGCTGTTTTTT. Residues: CASRQGSYTGELFF.

This clonotype was seen repeatedly, ten times or more. The chain has TRBV10-3 and TRBJ2-7; a possible D gene is TRBD1 (5 bases). This CDR3 comprises 14 residues. Germline loops: CDR1 ENHRY, CDR2 SYGVKD. Trimming cost V 4 bases and J 2 bases, with 12 bases left between them. The CDR3 region has the DNA TGTGCCATCAGTGGGCAGGGTATAACCTACGAGCAGTACTTC. This translates into CAISGQGITYEQYF.

The chain couples TRBV19 to TRBJ2-7; 10 bases are a match to TRBD1. This CDR3 has 14 residues. Unmatched junction bases numbered 1, after V lost 3 bases and J lost 2 bases. Germline V gene sequence: CDR1 LNHDA, CDR2 SQIVND (reference sequence). The chain's CDR3 is CASSMTGGPYEQYF. CDR3 nucleotides: TGTGCCAGTAGTATGACAGGGGGCCCCTACGAGCAGTACTTC.

The rearrangement links TRBV2 to TRBJ2-6, with D tentatively TRBD1 (5 bases). The CDR3 runs 15 residues. The germline V gene encodes CDR1 SNHLY and CDR2 FYNNEI. The V end was cut by 3 bases, the J end by 2 bases, with 8 bases between. The CDR3 reads CASSDGRAGANVLTF. The CDR3 bases are TGTGCCAGCAGTGATGGCAGGGCTGGGGCCAACGTCCTGACTTTC.

The genes are TRBV5-4 and TRBJ2-2; TRBD1 aligns across 7 bases. This CDR3 has 16 residues. Germline V gene sequence: CDR1 SGHNT, CDR2 YYREEE (reference sequence). The V and J ends lost 4 bases and 4 bases, in that order; junction bases with no gene match: 10. In nucleotides, the CDR3 is TGTGCCAGCAGCCGCGACAGGGATCGTTTCACCGGGGAGCTGTTTTTT. It encodes CASSRDRDRFTGELFF.

As to this clonotype: Mismatch with germline at one junction end may stem from a read error. The rearrangement links TRBV2 to TRBJ1-4; unclear D gene. The length of the CDR3 is 13 residues. CDR1 and CDR2 (germline): SNHLY, FYNNEI. For the CDR3, the DNA is TGTGCCAGCAGTGAACTAACTAATGAAAAGCTGTTTTTT. It encodes CASSELTNEKLFF.

V gene TRBV9 combines with J gene TRBJ1-6, with D unresolved. CDR1 and CDR2 (germline): SGDLS, YYNGEE. The CDR3 runs to 15 residues. The V end was cut by 4 bases, the J end by 9 bases, with 17 bases between. The CDR3 DNA reads TGTGCCAGCAGCCCTGAACCAGCAGCAGGTTCACCCCTCCACTTT. Encoded protein: CASSPEPAAGSPLHF. The full variable domain, completed using reference TRBV9 and TRBJ1-6, is DSGVTQTPKHLITATGQRVTLRCSPRSGDLSVYWYQQSLDQGLQFLIQYYNGEERAKGNILERFSAQQFPDLHSELNLSSLELGDSALYFCASSPEPAAGSPLHFGNGTRLTVT.

This clonotype has just a few counts. The rearrangement links TRBV20-1 to TRBJ2-2; TRBD2 matches 10 bases. V trimming: 2 bases; J trimming: 4 bases; junction bases outside the gene matches: 7. The CDR3 runs to 16 residues. The germline gives CDR1 DFQATT, CDR2 SNEGSKA (reference sequence). The CDR3 bases are TGCAGTGCTAGACCCTTAGCGGGAGGTCCCACCGGGGAGCTGTTTTTT. Protein: CSARPLAGGPTGELFF.

This clonotype came up a few times. The chain carries TRBV10-1 and TRBJ2-7; D is tentatively TRBD1 or TRBD2 (5 bases each). Germline V CDR1 and CDR2: WNHNN, SYGVQD (reference sequence). Trimming took 5 bases from V and 1 from J, leaving 15 bases between them. The CDR3 runs to 15 residues. CDR3 coding DNA: TGCGCCAGCAGTAGTCAGAGGGCAGGGTCCTACGAGCAGTACTTC. Translation gives CASSSQRAGSYEQYF.

The J gene is TRBJ1-1, the V gene TRBV2; possible D gene TRBD1, 5 bases. Germline V gene sequence: CDR1 SNHLY, CDR2 FYNNEI. Trimming took 6 bases from V and 3 from J, leaving 20 bases between them. The CDR3 runs to 16 residues. CDR3 nucleotides: TGTGCCAGCAGCCCTGGAGGGAACCTGGGGGACACTGAAGCTTTCTTT. Translated: CASSPGGNLGDTEAFF.

This rearrangement joins TRBV5-4 to TRBJ1-2, with 8 nucleotides matching TRBD1. The J segment lost 8 bases and the V segment lost 2 bases, leaving 8 bases of the junction unmatched. The germline V gene encodes CDR1 SGHNT and CDR2 YYREEE (reference sequence). The CDR3 consists of 14 residues. The CDR3 DNA sequence: TGTGCCAGCAGCTTTAACCAGGGGGCATCCGGCTACACCTTC. Its protein product is CASSFNQGASGYTF.

This chain joins TRBV24-1 and TRBJ1-5; D possibly corresponds to TRBD1 (6 bases). The CDR3 extends over 21 amino acids. Per the germline V gene, CDR1 is KGHDR and CDR2 is SFDVKD. V lost 4 bases to trimming and J lost 2 bases, with 29 bases between them. DNA of the CDR3: TGTGCCACCAGTGACGGAAAGGGGACCCTAGCGGGGGGCGATGGCAATCAGCCCCAGCATTTT. Translation gives CATSDGKGTLAGGDGNQPQHF.

This clonotype was counted only a few times. This clone may be a read error of a much larger clone one base away. The chain joins TRBV5-5 to TRBJ1-1; unclear D gene. This CDR3 contains 11 residues. V shed 0 bases and J shed 6 bases, with 3 bases lying between them. The germline V gene encodes CDR1 SGHKS and CDR2 YYEKEE (reference sequence). CDR3 DNA sequence: TGTGCCAGCAGCTTGGCAGCTGAAGCTTTCTTT. Its protein is CASSLAAEAFF.

This sequence joins TRBV29-1 and TRBJ2-7; either TRBD1 or TRBD2 may supply D (5 bases each). The end of the DNA is better explained by TRBJ2-1, so the J call may be wrong. From germline, CDR1 is SQVTM and CDR2 ANQGSEA. The CDR3 is made up of 14 amino acids. The CDR3 DNA sequence: TGCAGCGTTTGGGACGGTGGGGCACACAATGAGCAGTTCTTC. Encoded protein: CSVWDGGAHNEQFF.

At least ten counts were recorded for this clonotype. The J gene is TRBJ1-5, the V gene TRBV19; TRBD1 is a possible D gene (5 bases). Germline CDR1 reads LNHDA; CDR2 reads SQIVND (reference sequence). This CDR3 is built from 14 residues. Between the trimmed V and J ends, which lost 2 bases and 6 bases, there was a span of 11 bases. The CDR3 is CASSIRGAGQPQHF. CDR3 DNA sequence: TGTGCCAGTAGTATAAGAGGGGCCGGTCAGCCCCAGCATTTT.

This rearrangement joins TRBV30 to TRBJ1-1; possible D gene TRBD1, 5 bases. The CDR3 length is 13 residues. V lost 7 bases and J 6 bases, leaving 18 bases between the germline ends. CDR1 and CDR2 from the germline V gene are GTSNPN and SVGIG (reference sequence). CDR3 DNA: TGTGCCTCCTTGCATAGGGGAGGGCCTGAAGCTTTCTTT. Encoded protein: CASLHRGGPEAFF.

This clonotype occurred many times. The rearrangement joins TRBV19 to TRBJ1-4, with unresolved D. This CDR3 is 13 amino acids long. Per germline, CDR1 LNHDA and CDR2 SQIVND (reference sequence). V was clipped by 5 bases and J by 5 bases, with 9 bases between them. The CDR3 DNA reads as TGTGCCAGTAGTTTGATCACCAATGAAAAACTGTTTTTT. This gives the protein CASSLITNEKLFF.

This clonotype was seen a few times. The rearrangement uses TRBV29-1 and TRBJ1-4, with 8 bases fitting TRBD1. Germline CDR1 reads SQVTM; CDR2 reads ANQGSEA. The CDR3 has 14 residues. The J segment lost 3 bases and the V segment lost 6 bases, leaving 6 bases of the junction unmatched. The DNA for the CDR3 is TGCAGCGTCGGACAGGGACGTGCTAATGAAAAACTGTTTTTT. As protein: CSVGQGRANEKLFF.

This clonotype was seen only once. The V and J genes are TRBV6-6 and TRBJ2-7; 9 positions agree with TRBD1. V shed 5 bases, J shed 4 bases, and the junction held 9 bases outside the gene matches. Per the germline V gene, CDR1 is MNHNY and CDR2 is SVGAGI (reference sequence). The CDR3 has 15 residues. Here the CDR3 DNA reads TGTGCCAGCAGTGAAGCCGGGACAGGGAGGTACGAGCAGTACTTC. Its protein product is CASSEAGTGRYEQYF.

This chain links TRBV29-1 with TRBJ2-5; the D gene is possibly TRBD1 (5 bases). Germline V gene lookup returns CDR1 SQVTM and CDR2 ANQGSEA. V lost 1 base to trimming and J lost 0 bases, with 12 bases between them. The CDR3 spans 15 residues. The chain's CDR3 is CSVEVDSWYQETQYF. The CDR3 nucleotides read TGCAGCGTTGAAGTTGACAGCTGGTACCAAGAGACCCAGTACTTC.

Notes on this clonotype: A read error may produce the germline difference seen at one junction end. The CDR3 DNA reads as TGCGCCAGCAGCCCCCCCTTGGGCAATAATCAGCCCCAGCATTTT. Amino acid sequence: CASSPPLGNNQPQHF. This chain joins TRBV7-8 and TRBJ1-5; no firm D call. This CDR3 has 15 amino acids. The germline V gene has CDR1 SGHVS and CDR2 FQNEAQ.

This clonotype has just one count. The chain joins TRBV7-9 to TRBJ1-3; 8 bases align to TRBD1. Trimming took 5 bases from V and 8 from J; bases not matched to a gene: 20. The CDR3 extends over 18 amino acids. Germline V gene data show CDR1 as SEHNR and CDR2 as FQNEAQ (reference sequence). CDR3 protein: CASSQVQNRDRPGDTIYF. In DNA form, the CDR3 reads TGTGCCAGCAGCCAAGTTCAGAACCGGGACAGGCCCGGGGACACCATATATTTT.

The V call is TRBV7-9, the J call TRBJ2-2; D is unclear. V was pared by 9 bases and J by 1 base, with 6 bases between. Germline V gene sequence: CDR1 SEHNR, CDR2 FQNEAQ (reference sequence). This CDR3 spans 12 amino acids. CDR3 amino acids: CASQVNTGELFF. DNA for the CDR3: TGTGCCAGTCAGGTGAACACCGGGGAGCTGTTTTTT.

In this sample, this clonotype turned up a few times. This sequence joins TRBV7-8 and TRBJ2-7; 8 bases are a match to TRBD2. The J call is in doubt because the DNA end fits TRBJ2-1 better. This CDR3 spans 15 amino acids. Germline CDR1 and CDR2: SGHVS and FQNEAQ. The chain's CDR3 is CASSLGGGRHNEQFF. Here the CDR3 DNA reads TGTGCCAGCAGCTTAGGCGGGGGGCGACACAATGAGCAGTTCTTC.

This clonotype was counted between two and nine times. The rearrangement uses TRBV6-1 and TRBJ1-3; D is ambiguous. The germline V and J ends were trimmed by 2 bases and 0 bases, with 5 bases remaining between them. Germline loops: CDR1 MNHNS, CDR2 SASEGT. The CDR3 totals 14 residues. The DNA for the CDR3 is TGTGCCAGCAGTGAACTGGGCTCTGGAAACACCATATATTTT. This codes for CASSELGSGNTIYF.

This clonotype appeared many times. J is TRBJ1-2 and V is TRBV7-2; tentatively, D is TRBD1 (6 bases). Trimming took off 5 bases at V and 2 bases at J, with 15 bases between the two ends. The CDR3 is 15 amino acids. Germline assignment: CDR1 SGHTA and CDR2 FQGNSA. The CDR3 sequence is CASSTYLTGNYGYTF. The CDR3 bases are TGTGCCAGCAGCACTTACCTCACAGGGAACTATGGCTACACCTTC.

V is TRBV18 and J is TRBJ1-2, with a possible D match to TRBD1 (5 bases). The CDR3 contains 15 residues. CDR1 KGHSH and CDR2 LQKENI come from the germline V gene. Trimming left V 5 bases short and J 3 bases short, with 16 bases between. CDR3 coding DNA: TGTGCCAGCTCAAACTACCAGCAACAGGACTATGGCTACACCTTC. It specifies CASSNYQQQDYGYTF.